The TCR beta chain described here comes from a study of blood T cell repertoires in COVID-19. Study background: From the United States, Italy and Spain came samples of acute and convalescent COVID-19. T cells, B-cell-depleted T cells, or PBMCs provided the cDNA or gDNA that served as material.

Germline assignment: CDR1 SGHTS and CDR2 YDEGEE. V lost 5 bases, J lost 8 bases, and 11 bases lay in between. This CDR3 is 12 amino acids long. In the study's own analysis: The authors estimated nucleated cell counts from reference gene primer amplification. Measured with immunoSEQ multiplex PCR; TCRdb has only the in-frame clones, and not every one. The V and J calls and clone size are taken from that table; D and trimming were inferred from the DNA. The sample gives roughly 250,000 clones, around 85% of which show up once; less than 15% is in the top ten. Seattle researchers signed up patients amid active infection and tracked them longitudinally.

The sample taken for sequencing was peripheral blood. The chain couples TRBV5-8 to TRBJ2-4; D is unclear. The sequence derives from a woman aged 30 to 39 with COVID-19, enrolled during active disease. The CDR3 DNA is TGTGCCAGCAGGGGCGCATCTGACATTCAGTACTTC. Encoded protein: CASRGASDIQYF.